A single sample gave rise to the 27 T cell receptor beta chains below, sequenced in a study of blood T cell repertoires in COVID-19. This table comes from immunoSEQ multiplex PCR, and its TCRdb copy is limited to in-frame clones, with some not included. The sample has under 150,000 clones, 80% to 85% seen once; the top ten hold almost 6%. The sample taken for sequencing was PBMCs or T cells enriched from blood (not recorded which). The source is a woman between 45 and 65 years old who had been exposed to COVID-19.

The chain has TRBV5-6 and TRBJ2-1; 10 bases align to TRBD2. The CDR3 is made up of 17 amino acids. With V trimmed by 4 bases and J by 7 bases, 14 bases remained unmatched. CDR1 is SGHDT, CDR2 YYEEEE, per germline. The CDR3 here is CASSIYVSGGLRNEQFF. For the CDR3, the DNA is TGTGCCAGCAGCATCTATGTTAGCGGGGGGTTGAGGAATGAGCAGTTCTTC.

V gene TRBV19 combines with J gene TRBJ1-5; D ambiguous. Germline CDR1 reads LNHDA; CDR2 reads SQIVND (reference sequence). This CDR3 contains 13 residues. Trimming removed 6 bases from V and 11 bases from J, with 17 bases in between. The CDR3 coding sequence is TGTGCCAGTAGCGGCGCTAGCCAGTTTGCCCAGCATTTT. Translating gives CASSGASQFAQHF.

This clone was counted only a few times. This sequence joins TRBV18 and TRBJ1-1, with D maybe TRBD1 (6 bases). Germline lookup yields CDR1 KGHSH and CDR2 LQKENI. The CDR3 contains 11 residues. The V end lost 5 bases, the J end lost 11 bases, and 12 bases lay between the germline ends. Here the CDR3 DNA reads TGTGCCAGCTCAAGTGACAGGTGGGCTTTCTTT. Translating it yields CASSSDRWAFF.

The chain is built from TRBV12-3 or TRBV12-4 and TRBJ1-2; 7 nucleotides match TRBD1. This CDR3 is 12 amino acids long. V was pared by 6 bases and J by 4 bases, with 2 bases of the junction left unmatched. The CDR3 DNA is TGTGCCAGCAGCGGGACAGCCTATGGCTACACCTTC. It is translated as CASSGTAYGYTF.

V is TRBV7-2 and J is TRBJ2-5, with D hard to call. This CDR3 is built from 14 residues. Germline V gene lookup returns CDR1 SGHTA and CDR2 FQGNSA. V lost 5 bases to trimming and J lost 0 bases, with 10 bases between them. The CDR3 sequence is CASSRYDNQETQYF. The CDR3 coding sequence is TGTGCCAGCAGCCGTTACGACAACCAAGAGACCCAGTACTTC.

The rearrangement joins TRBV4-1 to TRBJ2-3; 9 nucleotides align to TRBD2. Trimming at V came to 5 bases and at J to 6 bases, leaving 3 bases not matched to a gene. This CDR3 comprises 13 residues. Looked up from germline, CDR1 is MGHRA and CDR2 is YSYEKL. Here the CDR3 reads CASSGRGGDTQYF. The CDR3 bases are TGCGCCAGCAGCGGGCGGGGGGGCGATACGCAGTATTTT.

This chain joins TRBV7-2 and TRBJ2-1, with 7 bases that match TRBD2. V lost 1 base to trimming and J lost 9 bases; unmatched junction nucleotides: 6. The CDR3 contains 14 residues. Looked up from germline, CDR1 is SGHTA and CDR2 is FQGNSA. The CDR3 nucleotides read TGTGCCAGCAGCTTAGGCGGGAGCGGAAGTGAGCAGTTCTTC. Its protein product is CASSLGGSGSEQFF. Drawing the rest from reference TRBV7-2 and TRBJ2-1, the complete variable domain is GAGVSQSPSNKVTEKGKDVELRCDPISGHTALYWYRQSLGQGLEFLIYFQGNSAPDKSGLPSDRFSAERTGGSVSTLTIQRTQQEDSAVYLCASSLGGSGSEQFFGPGTRLTVL.

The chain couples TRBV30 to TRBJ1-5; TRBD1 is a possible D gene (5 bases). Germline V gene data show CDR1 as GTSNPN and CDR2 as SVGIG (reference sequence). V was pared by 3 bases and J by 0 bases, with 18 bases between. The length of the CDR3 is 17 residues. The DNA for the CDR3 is TGTGCCTGGAGCCGCAGACAGTCAACCTATAGCAATCAGCCCCAGCATTTT. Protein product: CAWSRRQSTYSNQPQHF. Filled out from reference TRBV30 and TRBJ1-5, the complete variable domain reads SQTIHQWPATLVQPVGSPLSLECTVEGTSNPNLYWYRQAAGRGLQLLFYSVGIGQISSEVPQNLSASRPQDRQFILSSKKLLLSDSGFYLCAWSRRQSTYSNQPQHFGDGTRLSIL.

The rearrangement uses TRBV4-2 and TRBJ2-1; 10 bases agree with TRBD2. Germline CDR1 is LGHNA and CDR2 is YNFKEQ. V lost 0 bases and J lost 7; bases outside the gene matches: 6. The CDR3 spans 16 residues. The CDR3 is CASSQESGGAGNEQFF. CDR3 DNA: TGTGCCAGCAGCCAAGAGAGCGGGGGGGCCGGGAATGAGCAGTTCTTC.

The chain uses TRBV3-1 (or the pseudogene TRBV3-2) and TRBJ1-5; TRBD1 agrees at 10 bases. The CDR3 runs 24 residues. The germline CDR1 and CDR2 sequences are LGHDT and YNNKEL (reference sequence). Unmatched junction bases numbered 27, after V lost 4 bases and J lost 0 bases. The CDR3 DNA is TGTGCCAGCAGCCGACCGGGACAGGGGACGATTGCAAGAATATGGCTATATAGCAATCAGCCCCAGCATTTT. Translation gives CASSRPGQGTIARIWLYSNQPQHF.

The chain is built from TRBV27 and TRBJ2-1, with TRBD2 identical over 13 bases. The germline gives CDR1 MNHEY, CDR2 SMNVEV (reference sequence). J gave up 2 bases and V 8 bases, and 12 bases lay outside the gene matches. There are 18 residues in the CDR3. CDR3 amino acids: CASARRTSGGRPYNEQFF. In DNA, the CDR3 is TGTGCCAGCGCAAGGAGGACTAGCGGGGGTCGACCCTACAATGAGCAGTTCTTC.

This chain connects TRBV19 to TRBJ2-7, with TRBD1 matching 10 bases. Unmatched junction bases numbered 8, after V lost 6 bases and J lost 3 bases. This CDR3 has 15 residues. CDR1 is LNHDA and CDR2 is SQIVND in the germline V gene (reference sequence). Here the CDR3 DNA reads TGTGCCAGTAGGGACAGGGGGGAAGGCCTCTACGAGCAGTACTTC. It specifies CASRDRGEGLYEQYF.

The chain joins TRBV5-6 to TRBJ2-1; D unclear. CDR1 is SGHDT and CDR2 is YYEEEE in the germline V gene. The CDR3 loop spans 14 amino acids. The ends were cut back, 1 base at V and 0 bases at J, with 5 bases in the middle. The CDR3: CASSLSYSYNEQFF. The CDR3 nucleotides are TGTGCCAGCAGCTTGTCGTACTCCTACAATGAGCAGTTCTTC.

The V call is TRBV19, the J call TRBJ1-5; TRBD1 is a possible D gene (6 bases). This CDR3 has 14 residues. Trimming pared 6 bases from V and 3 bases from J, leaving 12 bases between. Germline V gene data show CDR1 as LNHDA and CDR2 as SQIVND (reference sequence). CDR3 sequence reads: CASRKWDTNQPQHF. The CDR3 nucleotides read TGTGCCAGTAGGAAGTGGGACACCAATCAGCCCCAGCATTTT. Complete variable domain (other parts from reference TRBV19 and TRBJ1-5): DGGITQSPKYLFRKEGQNVTLSCEQNLNHDAMYWYRQDPGQGLRLIYYSQIVNDFQKGDIAEGYSVSREKKESFPLTVTSAQKNPTAFYLCASRKWDTNQPQHFGDGTRLSIL.

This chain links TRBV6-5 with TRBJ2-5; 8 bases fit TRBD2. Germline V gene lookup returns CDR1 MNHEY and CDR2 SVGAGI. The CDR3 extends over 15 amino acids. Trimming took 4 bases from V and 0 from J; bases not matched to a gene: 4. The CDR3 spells CASSLVAGNQETQYF. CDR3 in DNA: TGTGCCAGCAGTTTGGTAGCGGGAAACCAAGAGACCCAGTACTTC.

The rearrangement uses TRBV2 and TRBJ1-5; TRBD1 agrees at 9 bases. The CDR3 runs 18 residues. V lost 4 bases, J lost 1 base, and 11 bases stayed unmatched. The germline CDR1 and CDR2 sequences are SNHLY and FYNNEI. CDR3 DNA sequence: TGTGCCAGCAGTGGACGAGAGACAGGGGGTATAAGCAATCAGCCCCAGCATTTT. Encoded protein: CASSGRETGGISNQPQHF.

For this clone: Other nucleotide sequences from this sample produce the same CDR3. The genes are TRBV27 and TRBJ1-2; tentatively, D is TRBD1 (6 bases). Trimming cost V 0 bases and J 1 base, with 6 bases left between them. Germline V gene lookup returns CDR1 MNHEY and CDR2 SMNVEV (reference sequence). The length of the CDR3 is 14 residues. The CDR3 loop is CASSLSGGNYGYTF. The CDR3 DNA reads TGTGCCAGCAGTTTATCAGGGGGTAACTATGGCTACACCTTC.

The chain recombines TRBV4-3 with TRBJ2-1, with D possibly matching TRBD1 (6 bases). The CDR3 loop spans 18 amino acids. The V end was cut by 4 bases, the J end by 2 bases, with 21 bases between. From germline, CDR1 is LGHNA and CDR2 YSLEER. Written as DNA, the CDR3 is TGCGCCAGCAGCCGGACTGCGACAGGTCTTGAAACCTACAATGAGCAGTTCTTC. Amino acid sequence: CASSRTATGLETYNEQFF.

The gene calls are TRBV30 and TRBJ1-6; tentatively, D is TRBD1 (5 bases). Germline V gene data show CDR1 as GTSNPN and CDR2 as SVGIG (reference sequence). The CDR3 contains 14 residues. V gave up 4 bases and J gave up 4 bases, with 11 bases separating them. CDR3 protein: CAWTKGQYNSPLHF. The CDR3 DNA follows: TGTGCCTGGACAAAGGGGCAATATAATTCACCCCTCCACTTT.

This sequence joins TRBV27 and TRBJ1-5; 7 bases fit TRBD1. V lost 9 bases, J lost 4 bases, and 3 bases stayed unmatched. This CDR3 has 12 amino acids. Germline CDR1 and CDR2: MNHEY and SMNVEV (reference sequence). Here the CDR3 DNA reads TGTGCCAGTGCCAGGGGGAATCAGCCCCAGCATTTT. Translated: CASARGNQPQHF.

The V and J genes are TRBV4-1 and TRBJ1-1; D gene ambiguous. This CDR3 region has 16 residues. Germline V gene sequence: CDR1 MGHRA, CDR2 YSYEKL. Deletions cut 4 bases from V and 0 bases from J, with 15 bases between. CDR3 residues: CASSPGTLGLNTEAFF. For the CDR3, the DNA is TGCGCCAGCAGCCCCGGAACACTAGGTTTGAACACTGAAGCTTTCTTT.

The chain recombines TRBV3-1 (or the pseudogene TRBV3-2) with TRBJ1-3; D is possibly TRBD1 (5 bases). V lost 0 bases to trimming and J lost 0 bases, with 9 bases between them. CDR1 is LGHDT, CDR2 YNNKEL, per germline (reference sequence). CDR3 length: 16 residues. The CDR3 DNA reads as TGTGCCAGCAGCCAAGAGGCGGGGGGCTCTGGAAACACCATATATTTT. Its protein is CASSQEAGGSGNTIYF.

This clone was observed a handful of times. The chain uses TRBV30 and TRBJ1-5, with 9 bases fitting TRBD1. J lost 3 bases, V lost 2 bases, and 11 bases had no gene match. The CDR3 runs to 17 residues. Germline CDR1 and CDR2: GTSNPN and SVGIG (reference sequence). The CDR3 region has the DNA TGTGCCTGGAGTCGGGGGCCAGACAGGGGGACCAATCAGCCCCAGCATTTT. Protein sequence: CAWSRGPDRGTNQPQHF.

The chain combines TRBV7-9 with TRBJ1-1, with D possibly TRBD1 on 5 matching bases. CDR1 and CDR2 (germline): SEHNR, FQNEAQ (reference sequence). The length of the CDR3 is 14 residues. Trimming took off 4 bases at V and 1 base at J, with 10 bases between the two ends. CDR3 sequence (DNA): TGTGCCAGCAGCTCCCGGGACTCGAACACTGAAGCTTTCTTT. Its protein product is CASSSRDSNTEAFF.

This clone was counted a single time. In nucleotides, the CDR3 is TGCGCCAGCAGCCAAGATACGGGGAAGTACTACGAGCAGTACTTC. Its translation is CASSQDTGKYYEQYF. The V gene is TRBV4-1, the J gene TRBJ2-7; D might be TRBD2 (5 bases). The CDR3 has 15 amino acids. Germline V CDR1 and CDR2: MGHRA, YSYEKL. The V end was cut by 0 bases, the J end by 3 bases, with 12 bases between.

This chain's CDR3 is CASSFRDSNSPLHF. CDR3 bases: TGTGCCAGCAGCTTCCGGGACAGCAATTCACCCCTCCACTTT. The genes are TRBV5-4 and TRBJ1-6; TRBD1 matches 7 bases. The CDR3 is 14 residues long. Germline trimming cut 2 bases from V and 7 bases from J; bases unmatched to any gene: 3. Germline CDR1 SGHNT, CDR2 YYREEE (reference sequence).

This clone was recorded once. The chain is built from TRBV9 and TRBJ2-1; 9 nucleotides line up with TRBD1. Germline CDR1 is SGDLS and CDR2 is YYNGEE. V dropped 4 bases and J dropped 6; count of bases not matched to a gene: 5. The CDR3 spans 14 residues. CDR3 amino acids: CASSQGQGLNEQFF. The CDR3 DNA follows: TGTGCCAGCAGCCAGGGACAGGGTCTCAATGAGCAGTTCTTC.